Below, 10 T cell receptor beta chains from the same sample are listed, as sequenced in a study of Graves' ophthalmopathy and Graves' hyperthyroidism. Amplified material comprised TCR beta CDR3 regions derived from RNA transcripts. HTBI primers primed a first-round RT-PCR, and a second-round multiplex PCR followed. Using its own MiXCR run on the multiplex PCR reads, TCRdb lists one record per CDR3 protein. This sample has approximately 410,000 distinct CDR3 sequences, with 15% found just once. The sequenced material came from peripheral blood. All receptors derive from a woman aged 18-30 years with stable Graves' hyperthyroidism.

In this sample, this clonotype turned up many times. The V call is TRBV7-2, the J call TRBJ1-6, with TRBD1 as a possible D gene (6 bases). The germline gives CDR1 SGHTA, CDR2 FQGNSA. V shed 1 base and J shed 8 bases, with 9 bases lying between them. This CDR3 is 14 amino acids long. CDR3 bases: TGTGCCAGCAGCTTAGACAGGGTGGATTCACCCCTCCACTTT. Translating it yields CASSLDRVDSPLHF.

This clonotype has a count of ten or more. The chain joins TRBV12-3 or TRBV12-4 to TRBJ2-7, with D possibly being TRBD1 (5 bases). CDR3 length: 11 amino acids. V dropped 4 bases and J dropped 5 bases, with 6 bases sitting between them. The CDR3 coding sequence is TGTGCCAGCAGTTGGGGCCACGAGCAGTACTTC. Residues: CASSWGHEQYF.

The rearrangement links TRBV11-2 to TRBJ1-5; D is undetermined. This CDR3 is built from 16 residues. CDR1 is SGHAT and CDR2 is FQNNGV in the germline V gene. With 0 bases removed from V and 5 bases from J, the gap between germline ends came to 14 bases. DNA for the CDR3: TGTGCCAGCAGCTTAGATCGTTTGGGGAAGGATCAGCCCCAGCATTTT. Protein sequence: CASSLDRLGKDQPQHF.

This clonotype was seen many times. The chain carries TRBV20-1 and TRBJ1-6, with TRBD1 identical over 10 bases. The CDR3 spans 16 residues. Germline-derived CDR1 and CDR2 are DFQATT and SNEGSKA (reference sequence). With 0 bases clipped from V and 8 bases from J, the junction kept 7 bases outside the gene matches. The CDR3 loop reads CSARDPRQGAYSPLHF. CDR3 nucleotides: TGCAGTGCTAGAGATCCTAGACAGGGGGCCTATTCACCCCTCCACTTT.

This clonotype showed up many times. The chain links TRBV6-1 to TRBJ2-7; D is ambiguous. Germline CDR1 is MNHNS and CDR2 is SASEGT. The CDR3 is made up of 13 amino acids. The V end was cut by 6 bases, the J end by 2 bases, with 11 bases between. DNA for the CDR3: TGTGCCAGCAGCACCCAGAATACCTACGAGCAGTACTTC. It specifies CASSTQNTYEQYF.

As for this clonotype: A read error may explain this, as a much larger clone is one base away. V gene TRBV5-1 combines with J gene TRBJ2-6, with D possibly TRBD1 on 5 matching bases. The V gene's germline CDR1 is SGHRS and CDR2 YFSETQ. The CDR3 covers 16 residues. V lost 4 bases and J 0 bases, leaving 11 bases between the germline ends. CDR3 residues: CASSVNRRSGANVLTF. CDR3 sequence (DNA): TGCGCCAGCAGCGTGAACAGGCGCTCTGGGGCCAACGTCCTGACTTTC.

This clonotype was seen many times. The chain employs TRBV7-8 and TRBJ1-6; D is perhaps TRBD1 (6 bases). Per the germline V gene, CDR1 is SGHVS and CDR2 is FQNEAQ. Trimming removed 1 base at V and 10 bases at J, with 20 bases between. This CDR3 is built from 17 residues. The CDR3 DNA sequence: TGTGCCAGCAGCTTAGGGTGGGTGGGGGCGAATATCTCACCCCTCCACTTT. Translating gives CASSLGWVGANISPLHF.

Comments on this clonotype: Being one base from a much bigger clone, this may be a read error. The chain is built from TRBV5-1 and TRBJ2-7, with 8 bases identical to TRBD2. The V and J ends lost 3 bases and 1 base, in that order; junction bases with no gene match: 9. The germline CDR1 and CDR2 sequences are SGHRS and YFSETQ. The CDR3 loop spans 16 amino acids. The CDR3 loop reads CASSCTAGALSYEQYF. In DNA form, the CDR3 reads TGCGCCAGCAGCTGCACAGCGGGGGCCCTTTCCTACGAGCAGTACTTC.

This chain connects TRBV11-2 to TRBJ1-3; 9 nucleotides agree with TRBD1. V dropped 5 bases and J dropped 8; count of bases not matched to a gene: 4. CDR3 length: 13 residues. Per the germline V gene, CDR1 is SGHAT and CDR2 is FQNNGV. The CDR3 coding sequence is TGTGCCAGCAGCCCGGGACAGGGTTACACCATATATTTT. Residues: CASSPGQGYTIYF.

This clonotype was counted at least ten times. V and J are TRBV6-1 and TRBJ2-7; maybe TRBD2 (6 bases). Per germline, CDR1 MNHNS and CDR2 SASEGT. V was pared by 8 bases and J by 6 bases, with 11 bases between. The length of the CDR3 is 11 residues. The CDR3 nucleotides are TGTGCCAGCCTGGGGGGTCCCGAGCAGTACTTC. Residues: CASLGGPEQYF.